A single sample is the source of the 27 T cell receptor beta chains below, sequenced in a study of blood T cell repertoires in COVID-19 (dated by TCRdb to about 2020). Libraries were constructed by the immunoSEQ multiplex PCR assay. Sourced from immuneACCESS, this table was stored by TCRdb with only in-frame sequences that have V and J called. A share of the clones is absent; for the studies checked, an unresolved V gene accounts for under half, and the remainder has no known explanation. The sample table lists 45,000 to 60,000 clones, approximately 84% of them with a count of one. The ten biggest clones cover around 9.1% of the sample. Sequencing was done on a sample of peripheral blood. These receptors were collected from an elderly man with COVID-19, enrolled during active disease.

The chain links TRBV11-3 to TRBJ2-1, with 7 bases lining up with TRBD1. Germline CDR1 and CDR2: SGHNT and YENEEA. V shed 3 bases and J 3 bases; nucleotides not matched to a gene: 8. The CDR3 has 16 amino acids. The CDR3 DNA sequence: TGTGCCAGCAGCTTGGCCTCCGGGACAGACTACAATGAGCAGTTCTTC. It codes for CASSLASGTDYNEQFF. Complete variable domain (other parts from reference TRBV11-3 and TRBJ2-1): EAGVVQSPRYKIIEKKQPVAFWCNPISGHNTLYWYLQNLGQGPELLIRYENEEAVDDSQLPKDRFSAERLKGVDSTLKIQPAELGDSAVYLCASSLASGTDYNEQFFGPGTRLTVL.

The chain combines TRBV7-8 with TRBJ1-6; TRBD1 matches 7 bases. V was clipped by 5 bases and J by 8 bases; unmatched bases: 6. CDR1 is SGHVS and CDR2 is FQNEAQ in the germline V gene. The CDR3 covers 14 residues. CDR3 in amino acids: CASSLRDSYSPLHF. DNA for the CDR3: TGTGCCAGCAGCCTCCGGGACAGTTATTCACCCCTCCACTTT.

The V gene is TRBV7-2, the J gene TRBJ1-5; D ambiguous. The CDR3 covers 17 residues. Germline lookup yields CDR1 SGHTA and CDR2 FQGNSA. The V end lost 1 base, the J end lost 5 bases, and 18 bases lay between the germline ends. The CDR3 here is CASSLVGGRPSDQPQHF. CDR3 bases: TGTGCCAGCAGCTTAGTAGGAGGGCGTCCTTCCGATCAGCCCCAGCATTTT.

The V and J genes are TRBV19 and TRBJ2-1; D is perhaps TRBD2 (5 bases). The V end lost 1 base, the J end lost 6 bases, and 13 bases lay between the germline ends. CDR1 is LNHDA and CDR2 is SQIVND in the germline V gene (reference sequence). The CDR3 consists of 15 residues. The CDR3 loop is CASSIVAAASNEQFF. For the CDR3, the DNA is TGTGCCAGTAGTATAGTTGCAGCGGCGAGCAATGAGCAGTTCTTC.

The chain couples TRBV5-1 to TRBJ2-5; D gene ambiguous. Trimming pared 2 bases from V and 5 bases from J, leaving 13 bases between. In germline, CDR1 is SGHRS, CDR2 YFSETQ. The CDR3 covers 14 residues. The CDR3 DNA follows: TGCGCCAGCAGCTTTGAGCGTCCCGGGGAGACCCAGTACTTC. This translates into CASSFERPGETQYF.

The chain is built from TRBV6-6 and TRBJ1-1, with D perhaps TRBD1 (5 bases). CDR3 length: 15 residues. Germline V gene sequence: CDR1 MNHNY, CDR2 SVGAGI (reference sequence). V lost 2 bases and J lost 5, with 15 bases in between. CDR3 protein: CASSYESAGRTEAFF. As DNA, the CDR3 is TGTGCCAGCAGTTACGAGTCGGCAGGGAGGACTGAAGCTTTCTTT.

The J gene is TRBJ2-2, the V gene TRBV18; 8 bases line up with TRBD2. The CDR3 extends over 15 amino acids. Trimming at V came to 2 bases and at J to 4 bases, leaving 3 bases not matched to a gene. Germline CDR1 is KGHSH and CDR2 is LQKENI. CDR3 sequence reads: CASSPTGGLTGELFF. DNA for the CDR3: TGTGCCAGCTCACCAACGGGGGGGCTCACCGGGGAGCTGTTTTTT.

The V and J genes are TRBV18 and TRBJ2-7; D ambiguous. The CDR3 loop spans 13 amino acids. Trimming left V 2 bases short and J 5 bases short, with 10 bases between. The germline V gene encodes CDR1 KGHSH and CDR2 LQKENI. The CDR3 coding sequence is TGTGCCAGCTCACCATCGATAGAAGACGAGCAGTACGTC. Its translation: CASSPSIEDEQYV.

This sequence joins TRBV5-6 and TRBJ1-1; D gene ambiguous. The CDR3 is made up of 14 amino acids. Trimming took 0 bases from V and 3 from J, leaving 9 bases between them. The V gene's germline CDR1 is SGHDT and CDR2 YYEEEE. The CDR3 coding sequence is TGTGCCAGCAGCTTGGCCCCTCGGGACACTGAAGCTTTCTTT. It encodes CASSLAPRDTEAFF. The full variable domain, its missing parts supplied by reference TRBV5-6 and TRBJ1-1, is DAGVTQSPTHLIKTRGQQVTLRCSPKSGHDTVSWYQQALGQGPQFIFQYYEEEERQRGNFPDRFSGHQFPNYSSELNVNALLLGDSALYLCASSLAPRDTEAFFGQGTRLTVV.

This clone was counted only a few times. The V gene is TRBV14, the J gene TRBJ2-1; 8 bases fit TRBD2. Per the germline V gene, CDR1 is SGHDN and CDR2 is FVKESK. The V gene end was trimmed by 4 bases and the J gene end by 4 bases; junction bases not matched to a gene: 9. This CDR3 is built from 16 residues. In DNA, the CDR3 is TGTGCCAGCAGCCGGCGAACGGGGGGGGCTTACAATGAGCAGTTCTTC. Translation gives CASSRRTGGAYNEQFF.

The rearrangement uses TRBV19 and TRBJ2-2, with D maybe TRBD1 (6 bases). This CDR3 is built from 14 residues. Germline V lookup: CDR1 LNHDA, CDR2 SQIVND (reference sequence). The CDR3 region has the DNA TGTGCTAGTTGGGACACTACGGATACCGGGGAGCTGTTTTTT. It yields the protein CASWDTTDTGELFF. Looking up the rest from reference TRBV19 and TRBJ2-2 gives the full variable domain: DGGITQSPKYLFRKEGQNVTLSCEQNLNHDAMYWYRQDPGQGLRLIYYSQIVNDFQKGDIAEGYSVSREKKESFPLTVTSAQKNPTAFYLCASWDTTDTGELFFGEGSRLTVL.

This sequence joins TRBV7-6 and TRBJ1-4, with D perhaps matching TRBD1 (5 bases). Germline V gene data show CDR1 as SGHVS and CDR2 as FNYEAQ. The CDR3 runs to 14 residues. Between the trimmed V and J ends, which lost 1 base and 6 bases, there was a span of 9 bases. The CDR3 sequence: CASSLDPGYEKLFF. CDR3 in DNA: TGTGCCAGCAGCTTAGATCCAGGGTATGAAAAACTGTTTTTT. The variable domain in full, with the rest retrieved from reference TRBV7-6 and TRBJ1-4, is GAGVSQSPRYKVTKRGQDVALRCDPISGHVSLYWYRQALGQGPEFLTYFNYEAQQDKSGLPNDRFSAERPEGSISTLTIQRTEQRDSAMYRCASSLDPGYEKLFFGSGTQLSVL.

CDR3 sequence (DNA): TGTGCCAGCAGTGAAAGATCCAGCGGAAACTACGAGCAGTACTTC. Translated, it gives CASSERSSGNYEQYF. The J gene is TRBJ2-7, the V gene TRBV2, with D perhaps matching TRBD2 (5 bases). Germline-derived CDR1 and CDR2 are SNHLY and FYNNEI. CDR3 length equals 15 residues. V lost 2 bases, J lost 3 bases, and 14 bases lay in between.

The chain couples TRBV6-6 to TRBJ1-1; 8 positions match TRBD1. V shed 6 bases and J 5 bases; nucleotides not matched to a gene: 5. Germline V gene sequence: CDR1 MNHNY, CDR2 SVGAGI (reference sequence). CDR3 size: 13 residues. The DNA for the CDR3 is TGTGCCAGCAGCCCCGGACAGGGTACTGAAGCTTTCTTT. It encodes CASSPGQGTEAFF.

This CDR3 reads CACHRTGRQETQYF. CDR3 bases: TGTGCCTGCCACAGGACAGGACGACAAGAGACCCAGTACTTC. This chain uses TRBV30 with TRBJ2-5; 7 nucleotides match TRBD1. In germline, CDR1 is GTSNPN, CDR2 SVGIG (reference sequence). The ends lost 6 bases at V and 2 bases at J; junction bases unmatched: 9. The CDR3 length is 14 residues.

This chain joins TRBV10-3 and TRBJ2-3, with 7 bases fitting TRBD1. Germline values: CDR1 ENHRY, CDR2 SYGVKD. V lost 6 bases, J lost 4 bases, and 13 bases stayed unmatched. CDR3 length: 16 residues. This chain's CDR3 is CAISSPRYRGSDTQYF. In DNA form, the CDR3 reads TGTGCCATCAGCTCCCCTCGGTACAGGGGCTCAGATACGCAGTATTTT.

The rearrangement links TRBV18 to TRBJ1-2; D is uncertain. Trimming removed 6 bases at V and 6 bases at J, with 11 bases between. The germline gives CDR1 KGHSH, CDR2 LQKENI. CDR3 length: 12 amino acids. CDR3: CASSPRMDGYTF. In DNA form, the CDR3 reads TGTGCCAGCTCCCCGCGGATGGATGGCTACACCTTC.

The chain uses TRBV6-2 or TRBV6-3 and TRBJ1-6, with TRBD1 as a possible D gene (5 bases). Trimming shortened V by 4 bases and J by 7 bases, and 11 bases separated the two germline ends. The CDR3 sequence is 14 residues long. Germline CDR1 reads MNHEY; CDR2 reads SVGEGT. The CDR3 DNA follows: TGTGCCAGCAGTTTGTTGCAGGGAAATTCACCCCTCCACTTT. Protein sequence: CASSLLQGNSPLHF.

A single count supports this clone. J is TRBJ2-2 and V is TRBV5-1, with TRBD1 as a possible D gene (5 bases). V lost 0 bases and J 4 bases, leaving 13 bases between the germline ends. Germline lookup yields CDR1 SGHRS and CDR2 YFSETQ. CDR3 length equals 16 residues. CDR3 in DNA: TGCGCCAGCAGCTTGGCCCCAGGGTCGGGCACCGGGGAGCTGTTTTTT. This encodes CASSLAPGSGTGELFF.

The chain couples TRBV24-1 to TRBJ2-7; TRBD1 aligns across 8 bases. The CDR3 covers 13 residues. CDR1 and CDR2 from the germline V gene are KGHDR and SFDVKD. Unmatched junction bases numbered 3, after V lost 4 bases and J lost 5 bases. CDR3 region: CATSEDRVDEQYV. In DNA, the CDR3 is TGTGCCACCAGTGAGGACAGGGTTGACGAGCAGTACGTC.

The chain recombines TRBV9 with TRBJ2-1; D perhaps matches TRBD1 (5 bases). There are 13 residues in the CDR3. The V end was cut by 4 bases, the J end by 5 bases, with 10 bases between. Germline V gives CDR1 SGDLS, CDR2 YYNGEE. For the CDR3, the DNA is TGTGCCAGCAGCCCCGGACACCACAATGAGCAGTTCTTC. The encoded protein is CASSPGHHNEQFF.

This rearrangement joins TRBV2 to TRBJ2-1; no clear D. The CDR3 length is 11 residues. V lost 3 bases and J lost 11, with 8 bases in between. The germline gives CDR1 SNHLY, CDR2 FYNNEI. DNA for the CDR3: TGTGCCAGCAGTGACCGGGTCAAGCAGTTCTTC. It codes for CASSDRVKQFF. Combining the CDR3 with reference TRBV2 and TRBJ2-1 gives the whole variable domain EPEVTQTPSHQVTQMGQEVILRCVPISNHLYFYWYRQILGQKVEFLVSFYNNEISEKSEIFDDQFSVERPDGSNFTLKIRSTKLEDSAMYFCASSDRVKQFFGPGTRLTVL.

The gene calls are TRBV21-1 and TRBJ1-5; the DNA was not compared with TRBD1, the D call given in the table. TRBV21-1 is deemed a pseudogene. CDR3 length equals 17 residues. CDR3 nucleotides: TGTGCCAGCAGCAGACTGGGGGGACAGGGTGAGAATCAGCCCCAGCATTTT. Amino acid sequence: CASSRLGGQGENQPQHF.

V is TRBV27 and J is TRBJ1-1, with TRBD1 identical over 9 bases. Germline V gene data show CDR1 as MNHEY and CDR2 as SMNVEV (reference sequence). The CDR3 is made up of 14 amino acids. The V and J ends lost 4 bases and 4 bases, in that order; junction bases with no gene match: 4. In DNA form, the CDR3 reads TGTGCCAGCAGTTGGGACAGGGTCGCCACTGAAGCTTTCTTT. This translates into CASSWDRVATEAFF.

V usage is TRBV5-5 and J usage is TRBJ1-5; D remains ambiguous. The CDR3 runs 14 residues. Germline values: CDR1 SGHKS, CDR2 YYEKEE (reference sequence). Trimming took off 0 bases at V and 9 bases at J, with 13 bases between the two ends. The CDR3 nucleotides read TGTGCCAGCAGCTTGGGGACGGCGGAGGGGCCCCAGCATTTT. Its protein product is CASSLGTAEGPQHF.

The CDR3 spells CASSSGTGTLVSYTF. DNA of the CDR3: TGCGCCAGCAGCTCCGGGACAGGGACTCTTGTGAGCTACACCTTC. This sequence joins TRBV5-1 and TRBJ1-2; TRBD1 matches 9 bases. V gave up 3 bases and J gave up 9 bases; unmatched junction bases: 12. From germline, CDR1 is SGHRS and CDR2 YFSETQ. CDR3 length: 15 amino acids.

The chain carries TRBV2 and TRBJ1-4; no clear D gene. V gave up 4 bases and J gave up 4 bases, with 4 bases separating them. The CDR3 totals 12 residues. Germline V gene lookup returns CDR1 SNHLY and CDR2 FYNNEI. CDR3 in DNA: TGTGCCAGCAGTGGGCTTAATGAAAAACTGTTTTTT. Residues: CASSGLNEKLFF.